This entry concerns a single T cell receptor (beta chain). Antigen unknown. The germline V gene has CDR1 MDHEN and CDR2 SYDVKM. The germline V and J ends were trimmed by 3 bases and 12 bases, with 17 bases remaining between them. This CDR3 contains 14 residues. This sample is part of a study of T cell responses to AZD1222 COVID-19 vaccine. Study findings and constraints: Donors were largely white British and mainly female; clonal diversity was possibly underestimated. Vaccine-associated CD4 TCRs ranged over spike, dominating at 160-218 and 743-854. The study found Spike-specific TCR breadth and depth rose after two AZD1222 doses. Sampling that yielded the repertoires occurred only after the peak T cell response.

The protocol was immunoSEQ multiplex PCR, while the TCRdb copy is restricted to in-frame clones and leaves out a portion. The sample carries roughly 60,000 clones, 70% to 80% recorded once. Material: peripheral blood, obtained 28 days after the second AZD1222 dose. This TCR came from an adult who received the AZD1222 COVID-19 vaccine. The chain recombines TRBV28 with TRBJ1-4; maybe TRBD1 (5 bases). The DNA of the CDR3 is TGTGCCAGCAGTTTTGTCTTGCTGCAGGGCGAACTGTTTTTT. Translating gives CASSFVLLQGELFF.